Listed here are 18 T cell receptor beta chains from one sample, sequenced in a study of identical twins (TCRdb year 2016). The method was 5' RACE. Sequencer: Illumina HiSeq 2000. TCRdb handled the public reads itself, with Q25 trimming in fastp and clone calling in MiXCR, and kept productive beta chains. For every CDR3 protein sequence, its rows merge into one entry that carries the most common genes and DNA. In this sample the table shows 200,000 to 250,000 distinct CDR3 sequences, 5% to 7% of which occur a single time. Of the sample, roughly 14% falls within the top ten clones. These sequences were also reported in another study, on T cells expressing NK-cell markers.

The sample was CD8+ T cells sorted from blood. These receptor sequences come from a woman aged 18-29 years in good health.

This clonotype was counted between two and nine times. The CDR3 reads CASIGGPSYTF. In DNA, the CDR3 is TGTGCCAGCATCGGAGGGCCGAGCTACACCTTC. V gene TRBV12-3 or TRBV12-4 combines with J gene TRBJ1-2; no clear D. The CDR3 runs to 11 residues. V lost 7 bases, J lost 9 bases, and 12 bases lay in between.

The CDR3 loop reads CASSVGGGFLDEQFF. CDR3 nucleotides: TGTGCCAGCAGCGTAGGGGGCGGGTTTCTCGATGAGCAGTTCTTC. This chain uses TRBV9 with TRBJ2-1, with D perhaps given as TRBD1 or TRBD2 (5 bases each). This CDR3 spans 15 amino acids. V gave up 0 bases and J gave up 8 bases, with 15 bases separating them. Germline CDR1 is SGDLS and CDR2 is YYNGEE.

This clonotype was observed a handful of times. V is TRBV5-8 and J is TRBJ2-3; no clear D gene. V was clipped by 5 bases and J by 0 bases, with 4 bases between them. Germline V gives CDR1 SGHTS, CDR2 YDEGEE. CDR3 length: 12 amino acids. The CDR3, as DNA: TGTGCCAGCAGACAGAGCACAGATACGCAGTATTTT. Residues: CASRQSTDTQYF.

This chain connects TRBV7-9 to TRBJ1-1; D perhaps matches TRBD1 (6 bases). V lost 8 bases, J lost 4 bases, and 11 bases lay in between. CDR1 and CDR2 from the germline V gene are SEHNR and FQNEAQ (reference sequence). The CDR3 is 12 residues long. The CDR3 bases are TGTGCCAGCGATCGGGGGCGCACTGAAGCTTTCTTT. Its protein product is CASDRGRTEAFF.

The chain carries TRBV18 and TRBJ2-7, with 8 nucleotides matching TRBD1. The V segment lost 0 bases and the J segment 2 bases; nucleotides outside the gene matches: 3. This CDR3 region has 15 residues. The germline CDR1 and CDR2 sequences are KGHSH and LQKENI. The CDR3 reads CASSPPDRVAYEQYF. In nucleotides, the CDR3 is TGTGCCAGCTCACCACCGGACAGGGTCGCCTACGAGCAGTACTTC.

This chain links TRBV12-3 or TRBV12-4 with TRBJ1-5, with a possible D match to TRBD1 (5 bases). Trimming shortened V by 5 bases and J by 3 bases, and 14 bases separated the two germline ends. The CDR3 is 15 residues long. CDR3 nucleotide sequence: TGTGCCAGCAGTCGCGGGGGGACCGTCAATCAGCCCCAGCATTTT. It specifies CASSRGGTVNQPQHF.

The DNA of the CDR3 is TGTGCCAGCAGCTTCAAGGCAGGGAGTATTGCAGGGTATGGCTACACCTTC. It specifies CASSFKAGSIAGYGYTF. The chain uses TRBV9 and TRBJ1-2; D may be TRBD1 (5 bases). The germline V and J ends were trimmed by 4 bases and 5 bases, with 24 bases remaining between them. The CDR3 runs to 17 residues. Germline V gene data show CDR1 as SGDLS and CDR2 as YYNGEE. Based on the CDR3 plus reference TRBV9 and TRBJ1-2, the full variable domain is DSGVTQTPKHLITATGQRVTLRCSPRSGDLSVYWYQQSLDQGLQFLIQYYNGEERAKGNILERFSAQQFPDLHSELNLSSLELGDSALYFCASSFKAGSIAGYGYTFGSGTRLTVV.

This clonotype was counted only a few times. V usage is TRBV5-1 and J usage is TRBJ2-5, with 11 bases aligning to TRBD1. Germline assignment: CDR1 SGHRS and CDR2 YFSETQ. The CDR3 spans 15 residues. V lost 3 bases to trimming and J lost 5 bases; unmatched junction nucleotides: 6. The CDR3 spells CASSSTGTGGETQYF. CDR3 nucleotide sequence: TGCGCCAGCAGCTCCACCGGGACAGGGGGGGAGACCCAGTACTTC.

The chain uses TRBV7-6 and TRBJ1-4; tentative D call: TRBD1 (5 bases). The CDR3 length is 16 residues. Trimming cost V 3 bases and J 8 bases, with 19 bases left between them. Germline V gene lookup returns CDR1 SGHVS and CDR2 FNYEAQ. CDR3 amino acids: CASSLRPDGGLEKLFF. The CDR3 DNA follows: TGTGCCAGCAGCTTGAGACCGGACGGGGGGTTAGAAAAACTGTTTTTT.

This clonotype showed up many times. CDR3 loop: CASSPPDGTYEQYF. DNA of the CDR3: TGTGCCAGCTCACCACCGGACGGGACCTACGAGCAGTACTTC. The rearrangement uses TRBV18 and TRBJ2-7, with a tentative D call TRBD2 (5 bases). The CDR3 totals 14 residues. CDR1 and CDR2 (germline): KGHSH, LQKENI. The ends were cut back, 0 bases at V and 2 bases at J, with 8 bases in the middle.

This clonotype came up a few times. The rearrangement links TRBV30 to TRBJ2-7, with D perhaps matching TRBD1 (5 bases). The CDR3 is 12 residues long. V was cut by 1 base and J by 3 bases, with 7 bases left in between. Per germline, CDR1 GTSNPN and CDR2 SVGIG (reference sequence). This chain's CDR3 is CAWSGDSYEQYF. The CDR3 region has the DNA TGTGCCTGGAGTGGCGACAGCTACGAGCAGTACTTC.

In this sample, this clonotype turned up a few times. The V call is TRBV21-1, the J call TRBJ2-7; no DNA check was done on the table's D call, TRBD2. TRBV21-1 is a pseudogene locus. CDR3 length: 12 residues. CDR3 sequence (DNA): TGTGCCGGTCGGACTAGCTGCCACGAGCAGTACTTC. It specifies CAGRTSCHEQYF.

This clonotype was seen a handful of times. J is TRBJ1-1 and V is TRBV3-1; 11 nucleotides agree with TRBD1. Unmatched junction bases numbered 5, after V lost 2 bases and J lost 6 bases. This CDR3 contains 15 residues. Per germline, CDR1 LGHDT and CDR2 YNNKEL (reference sequence). CDR3 DNA: TGTGCCAGCAGCCAAACAGGACAGGGGGCCCCTGAAGCTTTCTTT. Encoded protein: CASSQTGQGAPEAFF.

Only a few counts were recorded for this clonotype. V and J are TRBV10-3 and TRBJ2-7, with D possibly matching TRBD1 (5 bases). CDR1 is ENHRY and CDR2 is SYGVKD in the germline V gene. The CDR3 is 12 amino acids. The V end lost 4 bases, the J end lost 3 bases, and 7 bases lay between the germline ends. CDR3 DNA: TGTGCCATCAGTGGAACAGGCTACGAGCAGTACTTC. It specifies CAISGTGYEQYF.

J is TRBJ2-7 and V is TRBV24-1, with 7 bases identical to TRBD2. The germline CDR1 and CDR2 sequences are KGHDR and SFDVKD. The CDR3 length is 13 residues. With 4 bases clipped from V and 7 bases from J, the junction kept 6 bases outside the gene matches. The CDR3 reads CATSDGGRGEQYF. CDR3 coding DNA: TGTGCCACCAGTGACGGCGGGAGAGGGGAGCAGTACTTC.

The V and J genes are TRBV29-1 and TRBJ1-1; 10 bases map to TRBD1. This CDR3 is 22 amino acids long. The trim removed 0 bases at V and 0 bases at J, leaving 22 bases unmatched. Germline V lookup: CDR1 SQVTM, CDR2 ANQGSEA. The CDR3 bases are TGCAGCGTTGAAGATGAGCCGGGGACAGGGGCGTTAACACCTTCCATGAACACTGAAGCTTTCTTT. This sequence encodes CSVEDEPGTGALTPSMNTEAFF. Using reference TRBV29-1 and TRBJ1-1 for the parts outside the CDR3, the full variable domain is SAVISQKPSRDICQRGTSLTIQCQVDSQVTMMFWYRQQPGQSLTLIATANQGSEATYESGFVIDKFPISRPNLTFSTLTVSNMSPEDSSIYLCSVEDEPGTGALTPSMNTEAFFGQGTRLTVV.

This clonotype was recorded a few times. The V gene is TRBV14, the J gene TRBJ2-1, with 10 nucleotides matching TRBD2. After removal of 0 bases from V and 9 bases from J, the junction contained 5 bases not matched to a gene. CDR1 SGHDN and CDR2 FVKESK come from the germline V gene. There are 15 residues in the CDR3. The CDR3 DNA sequence: TGTGCCAGCAGCCAAGAGGCTAGCGGGAGATTTGAGCAGTTCTTC. This translates into CASSQEASGRFEQFF.

The CDR3 nucleotides read TGTGCCAGCAGTTTTCGACAGGGTCGCGAGCAGTACTTC. It translates to CASSFRQGREQYF. The chain couples TRBV6-5 to TRBJ2-7; TRBD1 aligns across 7 bases. The CDR3 runs to 13 residues. V was pared by 4 bases and J by 6 bases, with 6 bases of the junction left unmatched. Germline values: CDR1 MNHEY, CDR2 SVGAGI.